Each of the 32 T cell receptor beta chains below was sequenced from the same sample in a study of blood T cell repertoires in COVID-19. Generated by immunoSEQ multiplex PCR, the TCRdb table keeps only in-frame clones and is missing some. The sample records fewer than 250,000 clones, about 83% being singletons. Sequenced sample: PBMCs or T cells enriched from blood (not recorded which). These receptors were obtained from a woman aged 40-49 years who had been exposed to COVID-19.

V and J are TRBV5-1 and TRBJ1-1; D may be TRBD1 (6 bases). Trimming cost V 4 bases and J 1 base, with 11 bases left between them. The CDR3 spans 14 residues. Germline V gene lookup returns CDR1 SGHRS and CDR2 YFSETQ. The CDR3 nucleotides read TGCGCCAGCAGCATACCACAGGGGAACACTGAAGCTTTCTTT. It encodes CASSIPQGNTEAFF.

This rearrangement joins TRBV2 to TRBJ2-1; D perhaps matches TRBD1 (6 bases). V was shortened by 8 bases and J by 2 bases, with 13 bases between the two germline ends. Germline values: CDR1 SNHLY, CDR2 FYNNEI. The length of the CDR3 is 14 residues. CDR3 coding DNA: TGTGCCAGCGATCCCCAGGGGACCTACAATGAGCAGTTCTTC. This encodes CASDPQGTYNEQFF.

The chain uses TRBV21-1 and TRBJ2-7; the table gives TRBD1 as D, unverified against the DNA. TRBV21-1 represents a pseudogene. The CDR3 loop spans 14 amino acids. Written as DNA, the CDR3 is TGTGCCAGCAGCAAGGGGGCAGCGGCCTACGAGCAGTACTTC. Protein product: CASSKGAAAYEQYF.

The rearrangement links TRBV7-6 to TRBJ1-3; maybe TRBD1 (6 bases). This CDR3 region has 16 residues. Per germline, CDR1 SGHVS and CDR2 FNYEAQ. The V end lost 5 bases, the J end lost 0 bases, and 14 bases lay between the germline ends. The CDR3 sequence is CASSDGADSSGNTIYF. As DNA, the CDR3 is TGTGCCAGCAGCGATGGGGCGGACAGCTCTGGAAACACCATATATTTT.

The CDR3 is CASSSTYRRTNYGYTF. CDR3 nucleotide sequence: TGTGCCAGCAGCTCAACATACAGGCGTACTAACTATGGCTACACCTTC. V is TRBV7-6 and J is TRBJ1-2, with D perhaps TRBD1 (5 bases). The CDR3 runs to 16 residues. With 4 bases removed from V and 0 bases from J, the gap between germline ends came to 15 bases. Germline CDR1 reads SGHVS; CDR2 reads FNYEAQ.

The rearrangement links TRBV7-2 to TRBJ1-2, with 10 nucleotides matching TRBD1. The CDR3 spans 14 residues. The V gene end was trimmed by 5 bases and the J gene end by 6 bases; junction bases not matched to a gene: 6. CDR1 and CDR2 (germline): SGHTA, FQGNSA. The CDR3 region has the DNA TGTGCCAGCAGCACCAGACAGGGGGCCGATGGCTACACCTTC. Its protein product is CASSTRQGADGYTF.

On this clone itself: A read error may produce the germline difference seen at one junction end. V and J are TRBV7-7 and TRBJ2-1; D not resolved. The CDR3 sequence is 13 residues long. Germline V gene data show CDR1 as SSHAT and CDR2 as FNYEAQ (reference sequence). CDR3 protein: CASSRFNNNEQFF. Here the CDR3 DNA reads TGTGCTAGCAGCCGTTTTAACAACAATGAGCAGTTCTTC. Complete variable domain (other parts from reference TRBV7-7 and TRBJ2-1): GAGVSQSPRYKVTKRGQDVTLRCDPISSHATLYWYQQALGQGPEFLTYFNYEAQPDKSGLPSDRFSAERPEGSISTLTIQRTEQRDSAMYRCASSRFNNNEQFFGPGTRLTVL.

This chain connects TRBV5-1 to TRBJ2-1, with D possibly being TRBD2 (6 bases). Germline V lookup: CDR1 SGHRS, CDR2 YFSETQ. Between the trimmed V and J ends, which lost 3 bases and 2 bases, there was a span of 12 bases. The CDR3 has 15 residues. The CDR3: CASSSPLAAYNEQFF. In DNA, the CDR3 is TGCGCCAGCAGCTCCCCCTTAGCGGCCTACAATGAGCAGTTCTTC.

This clone was counted a single time. The V and J genes are TRBV2 and TRBJ2-3; 9 bases align to TRBD2. The germline V gene has CDR1 SNHLY and CDR2 FYNNEI. V lost 4 bases and J lost 5; bases outside the gene matches: 7. The CDR3 is made up of 15 amino acids. The CDR3 protein is CASSGAGGPVDTQYF. Written as DNA, the CDR3 is TGTGCCAGCAGTGGGGCGGGGGGGCCGGTAGATACGCAGTATTTT.

The chain is built from TRBV7-9 and TRBJ1-2; D is possibly TRBD1 (5 bases). V lost 2 bases and J 0 bases, leaving 7 bases between the germline ends. The CDR3 consists of 14 residues. Germline V gene data show CDR1 as SEHNR and CDR2 as FQNEAQ (reference sequence). The CDR3 is CASSLTGPNYGYTF. The CDR3, as DNA: TGTGCCAGCAGCTTAACAGGTCCTAACTATGGCTACACCTTC.

The chain joins TRBV30 to TRBJ1-1; weak D call: TRBD1 (6 bases). The V gene lost 0 bases and the J gene lost 3 bases, with 14 bases spanning the gap. Germline V gene lookup returns CDR1 GTSNPN and CDR2 SVGIG (reference sequence). This CDR3 spans 15 amino acids. CDR3: CAWSVGAGLDTEAFF. In DNA, the CDR3 is TGTGCCTGGAGTGTGGGGGCAGGGTTGGACACTGAAGCTTTCTTT.

V gene TRBV21-1 combines with J gene TRBJ1-1; the table names TRBD1, a call not compared with the DNA. TRBV21-1 is a documented pseudogene. This CDR3 comprises 19 residues. The CDR3 sequence is CASSPGQAPKRSMNTEAFF. The DNA for the CDR3 is TGTGCCAGCAGCCCCGGACAGGCCCCAAAGCGTTCAATGAACACTGAAGCTTTCTTT.

The rearrangement uses TRBV4-2 and TRBJ2-7; TRBD1 is a possible D gene (6 bases). Germline-derived CDR1 and CDR2 are LGHNA and YNFKEQ. CDR3 length: 16 residues. The ends were cut back, 1 base at V and 4 bases at J, with 17 bases in the middle. CDR3 amino acids: CASSQALSRDNYEQYF. The CDR3 DNA sequence: TGTGCCAGCAGCCAAGCCCTGTCCCGGGACAATTACGAGCAGTACTTC.

The chain is built from TRBV28 and TRBJ1-6; 8 bases are shared with TRBD1. V was clipped by 2 bases and J by 12 bases; unmatched bases: 6. The CDR3 extends over 14 amino acids. Germline V gene data show CDR1 as MDHEN and CDR2 as SYDVKM. The CDR3 DNA sequence: TGTGCCAGCAGTTTACCGCAGGGGGCCCGACCCCTCCACTTT. Translated: CASSLPQGARPLHF.

This chain links TRBV2 with TRBJ1-6; D is ambiguous. The length of the CDR3 is 13 residues. Germline V gene sequence: CDR1 SNHLY, CDR2 FYNNEI. Trimming took off 7 bases at V and 4 bases at J, with 8 bases between the two ends. Here the CDR3 reads CASIYRYNSPLHF. In nucleotides, the CDR3 is TGTGCCAGCATTTACAGATATAATTCACCCCTCCACTTT.

The CDR3 coding sequence is TGTGCCAGCAGTTTGGGGACAGGGGCCTATGGCTACACCTTC. As protein: CASSLGTGAYGYTF. The chain combines TRBV27 with TRBJ1-2, with 10 bases aligning to TRBD1. Trimming took 3 bases from V and 4 from J; bases not matched to a gene: 2. The CDR3 consists of 14 residues. Germline-derived CDR1 and CDR2 are MNHEY and SMNVEV (reference sequence).

This chain links TRBV4-1 with TRBJ2-4, with D possibly being TRBD1 (6 bases). Looked up from germline, CDR1 is MGHRA and CDR2 is YSYEKL. Deletions cut 0 bases from V and 4 bases from J, with 10 bases between. The CDR3 has 15 amino acids. Here the CDR3 reads CASSQEGTRKNIQYF. CDR3 in DNA: TGCGCCAGCAGCCAAGAAGGGACAAGGAAAAACATTCAGTACTTC.

The chain recombines TRBV7-2 with TRBJ1-5; D perhaps matches TRBD1 (6 bases). V shed 5 bases and J shed 6 bases, with 17 bases lying between them. The CDR3 spans 15 residues. Germline CDR1 SGHTA, CDR2 FQGNSA. In DNA, the CDR3 is TGTGCCAGCAGCGTGAGGCAGGGAGGGGGTCAGCCCCAGCATTTT. This gives the protein CASSVRQGGGQPQHF. The full variable domain, with the rest looked up from reference TRBV7-2 and TRBJ1-5, is GAGVSQSPSNKVTEKGKDVELRCDPISGHTALYWYRQSLGQGLEFLIYFQGNSAPDKSGLPSDRFSAERTGGSVSTLTIQRTQQEDSAVYLCASSVRQGGGQPQHFGDGTRLSIL.

The chain recombines TRBV25-1 with TRBJ2-1; possible D gene TRBD2, 5 bases. The V end was cut by 6 bases, the J end by 0 bases, with 12 bases between. The CDR3 is 15 residues long. The germline V gene encodes CDR1 MGHDK and CDR2 SYGVNS. The CDR3 spells CASRAAAGSYNEQFF. CDR3 coding DNA: TGTGCCAGCAGGGCCGCGGCGGGCTCCTACAATGAGCAGTTCTTC.

This clone was detected only a few times. The V and J genes are TRBV7-9 and TRBJ1-1; no firm D call. V was shortened by 4 bases and J by 7 bases, with 16 bases between the two germline ends. The CDR3 is made up of 14 amino acids. Per the germline V gene, CDR1 is SEHNR and CDR2 is FQNEAQ (reference sequence). For the CDR3, the DNA is TGTGCCAGCAGCTCCTCGACGGGATCTTATGAAGCTTTCTTT. As protein: CASSSSTGSYEAFF.

The V gene is TRBV30, the J gene TRBJ1-1, with no clear D. The germline gives CDR1 GTSNPN, CDR2 SVGIG (reference sequence). V lost 3 bases, J lost 3 bases, and 5 bases lay in between. This CDR3 contains 11 residues. The CDR3 sequence is CAWRRHTEAFF. CDR3 sequence (DNA): TGTGCCTGGAGGAGGCACACTGAAGCTTTCTTT.

The chain couples TRBV18 to TRBJ2-3; 10 nucleotides match TRBD1. This CDR3 has 14 residues. CDR1 KGHSH and CDR2 LQKENI come from the germline V gene. J was trimmed by 2 bases and V by 4 bases; bases with no gene match: 0. The CDR3, as DNA: TGTGCCAGCTCACGACAGGGGGCCACAGATACGCAGTATTTT. Translating gives CASSRQGATDTQYF.

This clone has just one count. The rearrangement joins TRBV6-1 to TRBJ2-2, with D perhaps TRBD2 (5 bases). V gave up 2 bases and J gave up 4 bases, with 11 bases separating them. CDR1 and CDR2 (germline): MNHNS, SASEGT. The CDR3 has 15 amino acids. In nucleotides, the CDR3 is TGTGCCAGCAGTGAATTTAGCGTCGCCACCGGGGAGCTGTTTTTT. This codes for CASSEFSVATGELFF.

The V call is TRBV9, the J call TRBJ1-2, with 11 bases identical to TRBD1. Germline CDR1 SGDLS, CDR2 YYNGEE. CDR3 length: 13 amino acids. The V segment lost 7 bases and the J segment 5 bases; nucleotides outside the gene matches: 4. CDR3 nucleotide sequence: TGTGCCAGCGGCCGGGACAGGGGGTATGGCTACACCTTC. Protein product: CASGRDRGYGYTF.

The CDR3 bases are TGTGCCAGCAGCTTAGCGCCGTGGGACAGGAACACCGGGGAGCTGTTTTTT. Its translation: CASSLAPWDRNTGELFF. This sequence joins TRBV7-8 and TRBJ2-2, with 7 bases lining up with TRBD1. The length of the CDR3 is 17 residues. J gave up 1 base and V 0 bases, and 5 bases lay outside the gene matches. CDR1 is SGHVS and CDR2 is FQNEAQ in the germline V gene. The complete variable domain, with remaining parts taken from reference TRBV7-8 and TRBJ2-2, reads GAGVSQSPRYKVAKRGQDVALRCDPISGHVSLFWYQQALGQGPEFLTYFQNEAQLDKSGLPSDRFFAERPEGSVSTLKIQRTQQEDSAVYLCASSLAPWDRNTGELFFGEGSRLTVL.

The chain has TRBV19 and TRBJ1-5, with a weak D call TRBD1 (5 bases). Germline CDR1 and CDR2: LNHDA and SQIVND (reference sequence). The V and J ends lost 4 bases and 1 base respectively, with 17 bases between them. The CDR3 spans 17 residues. Here the CDR3 DNA reads TGTGCCAGTAGTACGACAGCCTCGTCTATGAGCAATCAGCCCCAGCATTTT. Translated: CASSTTASSMSNQPQHF.

The CDR3 DNA reads as TGTGCCATCAGTGAGTCCTCGGGACTAGCGGGGGGCTTAAGGAACACAGATACGCAGTATTTT. Protein product: CAISESSGLAGGLRNTDTQYF. V usage is TRBV10-3 and J usage is TRBJ2-3; 15 positions agree with TRBD2. The CDR3 is 21 amino acids. Looked up from germline, CDR1 is ENHRY and CDR2 is SYGVKD. The J segment lost 2 bases and the V segment lost 0 bases, leaving 12 bases of the junction unmatched.

This chain links TRBV7-8 with TRBJ1-6; the match to TRBD1 covers 7 bases. CDR1 is SGHVS and CDR2 is FQNEAQ in the germline V gene. The V and J ends lost 1 base and 11 bases, in that order; junction bases with no gene match: 8. This CDR3 region has 15 residues. The CDR3 spells CASSLGQGLGAPLHF. CDR3 DNA: TGTGCCAGCAGCTTAGGACAGGGCCTAGGAGCACCCCTCCACTTT. The full variable domain, its missing parts supplied by reference TRBV7-8 and TRBJ1-6, is GAGVSQSPRYKVAKRGQDVALRCDPISGHVSLFWYQQALGQGPEFLTYFQNEAQLDKSGLPSDRFFAERPEGSVSTLKIQRTQQEDSAVYLCASSLGQGLGAPLHFGNGTRLTVT.

The chain has TRBV5-8 and TRBJ2-1, with D maybe TRBD1 (6 bases). The V end was cut by 2 bases, the J end by 2 bases, with 11 bases between. The germline CDR1 and CDR2 sequences are SGHTS and YDEGEE. The CDR3 is made up of 15 amino acids. The CDR3 region has the DNA TGTGCCAGCAGCTTTACTAGGGGGACCTACAATGAGCAGTTCTTC. The encoded protein is CASSFTRGTYNEQFF.

The V gene is TRBV27, the J gene TRBJ1-4; TRBD1 matches 8 bases. Germline trimming cut 0 bases from V and 2 bases from J; bases unmatched to any gene: 14. Looked up from germline, CDR1 is MNHEY and CDR2 is SMNVEV (reference sequence). The CDR3 is 20 amino acids. The DNA for the CDR3 is TGTGCCAGCAGTTTATCGCACGGACAGGGCTCCGGAGCGACTAATGAAAAACTGTTTTTT. It codes for CASSLSHGQGSGATNEKLFF.

The V gene is TRBV5-1, the J gene TRBJ2-2, with TRBD1 identical over 7 bases. The CDR3 extends over 16 amino acids. Germline trimming cut 0 bases from V and 4 bases from J; bases unmatched to any gene: 6. The V gene's germline CDR1 is SGHRS and CDR2 YFSETQ. CDR3 sequence: CASSLGASGGTGELFF. In DNA form, the CDR3 reads TGCGCCAGCAGCTTGGGGGCCTCAGGGGGCACCGGGGAGCTGTTTTTT. The complete variable domain, with remaining parts taken from reference TRBV5-1 and TRBJ2-2, reads KAGVTQTPRYLIKTRGQQVTLSCSPISGHRSVSWYQQTPGQGLQFLFEYFSETQRNKGNFPGRFSGRQFSNSRSEMNVSTLELGDSALYLCASSLGASGGTGELFFGEGSRLTVL.

This clone was observed a handful of times. The chain has TRBV7-9 and TRBJ1-1; a weak D match, TRBD1 (6 bases). The V gene's germline CDR1 is SEHNR and CDR2 FQNEAQ (reference sequence). V was cut by 3 bases and J by 3 bases, with 11 bases left in between. The length of the CDR3 is 14 residues. CDR3 sequence (DNA): TGTGCCAGCAGCTTTGGGGACATCGACACTGAAGCTTTCTTT. Translating gives CASSFGDIDTEAFF.